The next 9 T cell receptor beta chains were all read from a single sample in a study of cytomegalovirus exposure and HLA in healthy donors. TCRdb's table, derived via immunoSEQ multiplex PCR, lists solely in-frame clones and lacks some. The sample has 250,000 to 400,000 clones, over 75% seen once; the top ten hold approximately 0.96%. Sequences were obtained from PBMCs. These receptors were obtained from a man between 25 and 39 years old in good health and CMV-seronegative.

The rearrangement joins TRBV6-5 to TRBJ2-7, with D possibly TRBD2 on 5 matching bases. CDR3 length equals 15 residues. Germline V gene sequence: CDR1 MNHEY, CDR2 SVGAGI. The germline V and J ends were trimmed by 0 bases and 7 bases, with 16 bases remaining between them. The CDR3 DNA reads as TGTGCCAGCAGTTACTCGAGGCAGTCCCCGGGGGAGCAGTACTTC. Translating gives CASSYSRQSPGEQYF.

Written as DNA, the CDR3 is TGTGCCAGCAGTTCACACAGTCCAATCTACCTCTCACCCCTCCACTTT. Its protein product is CASSSHSPIYLSPLHF. V gene TRBV7-8 combines with J gene TRBJ1-6; unclear D gene. Germline CDR1 reads SGHVS; CDR2 reads FQNEAQ. The CDR3 is 16 amino acids. Trimming pared 6 bases from V and 10 bases from J, leaving 22 bases between. Supplemented by reference TRBV7-8 and TRBJ1-6, the full variable domain reads GAGVSQSPRYKVAKRGQDVALRCDPISGHVSLFWYQQALGQGPEFLTYFQNEAQLDKSGLPSDRFFAERPEGSVSTLKIQRTQQEDSAVYLCASSSHSPIYLSPLHFGNGTRLTVT.

The V gene is TRBV5-1, the J gene TRBJ1-5; 9 bases match TRBD1. CDR3 length equals 15 residues. The V gene end was trimmed by 4 bases and the J gene end by 5 bases; junction bases not matched to a gene: 7. Germline V gene lookup returns CDR1 SGHRS and CDR2 YFSETQ. CDR3 DNA sequence: TGCGCCAGCAGCCAGGGACAGGGTAAACATCAGCCCCAGCATTTT. It is translated as CASSQGQGKHQPQHF.

This clone was counted between two and nine times. The CDR3 here is CASSQDWPYGYTF. Written as DNA, the CDR3 is TGTGCCAGCAGCCAAGACTGGCCCTATGGCTACACCTTC. The chain carries TRBV14 and TRBJ1-2; D remains unclear. The CDR3 totals 13 residues. Germline values: CDR1 SGHDN, CDR2 FVKESK. Trimming removed 0 bases at V and 4 bases at J, with 6 bases between.

The V gene is TRBV19, the J gene TRBJ2-3, with 7 bases fitting TRBD1. The CDR3 is made up of 15 amino acids. Unmatched junction bases numbered 4, after V lost 1 base and J lost 3 bases. From germline, CDR1 is LNHDA and CDR2 SQIVND (reference sequence). Here the CDR3 DNA reads TGTGCCAGTAGTATAGCCGGGACAGAGACAGATACGCAGTATTTT. Protein product: CASSIAGTETDTQYF.

Turning to this clone: Germline and junction disagree at one end, which may indicate a read error. This rearrangement joins TRBV19 to TRBJ1-2, with D hard to call. The CDR3 has 11 residues. CDR1 is LNHDA, CDR2 SQIVND, per germline (reference sequence). The CDR3 DNA is TGTGCCGGTAGAGGTCCCAGGGGCTACACCTTC. Its translation is CAGRGPRGYTF.

The genes are TRBV5-1 and TRBJ1-2; 8 bases map to TRBD1. Trimming removed 5 bases from V and 3 bases from J; junction bases left unmatched: 6. Germline V gives CDR1 SGHRS, CDR2 YFSETQ. CDR3 length: 14 residues. The chain's CDR3 is CASRQTGADYGYTF. DNA of the CDR3: TGCGCCAGCAGGCAGACAGGGGCGGACTATGGCTACACCTTC.

This clone was detected only a few times. The chain recombines TRBV10-1 with TRBJ1-2; 9 nucleotides line up with TRBD1. The CDR3 extends over 14 amino acids. The junction had 5 bases not matched to a gene; V was cut back by 5 bases and J by 4 bases. Germline V gene data show CDR1 as WNHNN and CDR2 as SYGVQD (reference sequence). The CDR3 DNA follows: TGCGCCAGCAGTCCCCAGACAGGGGGCTATGGCTACACCTTC. Translating it yields CASSPQTGGYGYTF.

The chain has TRBV18 and TRBJ1-1, with 10 bases matching TRBD1. J was trimmed by 7 bases and V by 6 bases; bases with no gene match: 8. Per germline, CDR1 KGHSH and CDR2 LQKENI. The CDR3 loop spans 14 amino acids. The CDR3 DNA follows: TGTGCCAGCTCGCCAGGACAGGGGGTTGGTGAAGCTTTCTTT. Its translation: CASSPGQGVGEAFF.